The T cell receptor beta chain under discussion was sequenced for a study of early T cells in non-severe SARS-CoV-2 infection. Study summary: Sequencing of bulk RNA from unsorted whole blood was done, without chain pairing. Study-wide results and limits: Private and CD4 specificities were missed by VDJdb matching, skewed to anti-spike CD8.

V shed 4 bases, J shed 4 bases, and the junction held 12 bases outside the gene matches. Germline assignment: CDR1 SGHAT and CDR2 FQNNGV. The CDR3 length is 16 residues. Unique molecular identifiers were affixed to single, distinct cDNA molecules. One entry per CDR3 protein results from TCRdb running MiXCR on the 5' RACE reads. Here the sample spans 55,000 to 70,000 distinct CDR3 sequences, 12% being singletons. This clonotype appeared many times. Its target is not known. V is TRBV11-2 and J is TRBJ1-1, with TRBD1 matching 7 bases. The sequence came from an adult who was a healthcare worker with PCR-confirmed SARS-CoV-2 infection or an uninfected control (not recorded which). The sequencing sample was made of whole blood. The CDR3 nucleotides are TGTGCCAGCAGCTACGGGTACGTAGGGGGCCGCACTGAAGCTTTCTTT. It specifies CASSYGYVGGRTEAFF.